This T cell receptor beta chain came from a study of blood T cell repertoires in COVID-19. Across the study: The United States, Italy and Spain were the sources of the acute and convalescent COVID-19 samples. T cells, B-cell-depleted T cells, or PBMCs supplied cDNA or gDNA.

The data were produced by immunoSEQ multiplex PCR, yet TCRdb's version contains in-frame clones alone and is incomplete. The table includes 250,000 to 300,000 clones, around nine tenths detected once. Germline-derived CDR1 and CDR2 are KGHSH and LQKENI. The CDR3 has 15 amino acids. V shed 2 bases, J shed 8 bases, and the junction held 7 bases outside the gene matches. Membership in each cohort depended on participant-reported clinical history. The rearrangement links TRBV18 to TRBJ2-1; 9 nucleotides align to TRBD2. Material: PBMCs or T cells enriched from blood (not recorded which). The TCR comes from a woman aged 60 to 75 who had recovered from COVID-19. The CDR3 region is CASSPAGGPQDEQFF. Here the CDR3 DNA reads TGTGCCAGCTCACCAGCGGGAGGGCCTCAGGATGAGCAGTTCTTC. The full variable domain, in which reference TRBV18 and TRBJ2-1 provide the parts outside the CDR3, is NAGVMQNPRHLVRRRGQEARLRCSPMKGHSHVYWYRQLPEEGLKFMVYLQKENIIDESGMPKERFSAEFPKEGPSILRIQQVVRGDSAAYFCASSPAGGPQDEQFFGPGTRLTVL.